The TCR beta chain under discussion was sequenced for a study of CXCR3-negative and CXCR3-positive naive CD8 T cells. CDR1 DFQATT and CDR2 SNEGSKA come from the germline V gene (reference sequence). The CDR3 length is 12 residues. UMI-labeled 5' RACE TRB cDNA libraries were prepared from the cells. TCRdb re-called the 5' RACE reads; one entry per CDR3 protein, DNA not given. With roughly 86,000 distinct CDR3 sequences in the sample, the ten largest clones hold less than 1.1%. What was sequenced was naive CXCR3- CD8+ T cells from blood. Subset reported: CD45RO-CCR7+CD27+CD95- naive CD8+ T cells lacking CXCR3 (TNR3-). The receptor was isolated from a human donor in good health. Some clones in this sample may be carry-over from other donors' samples. The chain is built from TRBV20-1 and TRBJ2-3. Here the CDR3 reads CSVRVSTDTQYF.